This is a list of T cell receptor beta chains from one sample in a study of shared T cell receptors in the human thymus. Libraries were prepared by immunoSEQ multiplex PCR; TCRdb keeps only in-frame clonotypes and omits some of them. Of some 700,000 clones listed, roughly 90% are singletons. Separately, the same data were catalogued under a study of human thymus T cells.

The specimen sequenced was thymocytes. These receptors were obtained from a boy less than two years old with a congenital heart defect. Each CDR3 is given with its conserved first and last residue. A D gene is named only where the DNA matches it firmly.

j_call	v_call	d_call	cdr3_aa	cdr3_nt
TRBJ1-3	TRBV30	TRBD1	CAWNGVGQNSGNTIYF	TGTGCCTGGAACGGCGTGGGACAGAACTCTGGAAACACCATATATTTT
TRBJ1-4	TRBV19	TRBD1	CASSIRNRGQLEKLFF	TGTGCCAGTAGTATTCGGAACAGGGGGCAATTGGAAAAACTGTTTTTT
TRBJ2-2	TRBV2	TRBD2	CASRLLAGVTGELFF	TGTGCCAGCAGACTCTTAGCGGGAGTAACCGGGGAGCTGTTTTTT
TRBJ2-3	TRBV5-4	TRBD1	CASSFRRGRPHGDTQYF	TGTGCCAGCAGCTTCAGAAGGGGGCGGCCACACGGGGATACGCAGTATTTT
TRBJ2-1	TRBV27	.	CATGTLDQFSQQFF	TGTGCCACCGGGACTCTCGACCAGTTTTCTCAGCAGTTCTTC
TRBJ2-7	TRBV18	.	CASSPRRGHSYEQYF	TGTGCCAGCTCACCCCGCAGGGGCCACTCCTACGAGCAGTACTTC
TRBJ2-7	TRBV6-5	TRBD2	CASSYPGLAGAVGYF	TGTGCCAGCAGTTACCCTGGGCTAGCGGGAGCGGTTGGGTACTTC
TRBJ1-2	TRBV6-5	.	CASSEENNYGYTF	TGTGCCAGCAGTGAAGAGAATAACTATGGCTACACCTTC
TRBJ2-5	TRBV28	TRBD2	CASSFPAGSNQETQYF	TGTGCCAGCAGCTTTCCAGCGGGGTCGAACCAAGAGACCCAGTACTTC
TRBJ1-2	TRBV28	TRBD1	CASSLGPGQTNYGYTF	TGTGCCAGCAGTTTGGGGCCGGGACAGACTAACTATGGCTACACCTTC